This TCR beta chain is from a study of blood T cell repertoires in COVID-19. Overall study: The origin of the acute and convalescent COVID-19 samples was the United States, Italy and Spain. The cDNA or gDNA used as material had been derived from T cells, B-cell-depleted T cells, or PBMCs.

This CDR3 contains 13 residues. The germline V and J ends were trimmed by 6 bases and 7 bases, with 16 bases remaining between them. Germline CDR1 SGHRS, CDR2 YFSETQ. In the study's own analysis: Scientists estimated how many nucleated cells there were by amplifying reference gene primers. The data were produced by immunoSEQ multiplex PCR, yet TCRdb's version contains in-frame clones alone and is incomplete. V and J calls and clone size come straight from that table; D and trimming were deduced from the DNA. This sample has about 170,000 clones, with around nine tenths found just once. Seattle's cohort entered during active infection and was followed longitudinally.

The receptor was isolated from a woman aged 80 or over with COVID-19, enrolled during active disease. Sequencing input: peripheral blood. The chain links TRBV5-1 to TRBJ1-2; D is uncertain. The CDR3 bases are TGCGCCAGCACCTACGAGGGCTCGGGTGGCTACACCTTC. Its translation: CASTYEGSGGYTF.